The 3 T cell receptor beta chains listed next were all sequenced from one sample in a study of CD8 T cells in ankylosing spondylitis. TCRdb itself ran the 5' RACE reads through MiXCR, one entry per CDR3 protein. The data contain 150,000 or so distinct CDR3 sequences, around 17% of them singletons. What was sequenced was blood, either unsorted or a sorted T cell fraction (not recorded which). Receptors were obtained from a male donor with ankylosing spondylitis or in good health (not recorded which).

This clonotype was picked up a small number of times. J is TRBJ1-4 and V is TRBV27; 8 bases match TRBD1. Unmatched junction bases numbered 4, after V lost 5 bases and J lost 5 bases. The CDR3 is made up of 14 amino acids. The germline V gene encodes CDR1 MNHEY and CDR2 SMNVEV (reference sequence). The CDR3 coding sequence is TGTGCCAGCAGTCCTACAGGGGGGAATGAAAAACTGTTTTTT. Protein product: CASSPTGGNEKLFF.

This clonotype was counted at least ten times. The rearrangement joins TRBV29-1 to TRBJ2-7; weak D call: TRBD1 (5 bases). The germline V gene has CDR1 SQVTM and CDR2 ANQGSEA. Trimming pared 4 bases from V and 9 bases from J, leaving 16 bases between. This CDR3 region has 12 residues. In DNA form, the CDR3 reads TGCAGCGTTGGCAGGGATTACGTTGGGCAGTACTTC. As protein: CSVGRDYVGQYF.

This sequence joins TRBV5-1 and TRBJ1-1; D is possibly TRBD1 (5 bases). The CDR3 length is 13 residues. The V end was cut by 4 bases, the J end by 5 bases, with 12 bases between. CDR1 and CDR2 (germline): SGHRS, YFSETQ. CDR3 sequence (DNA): TGCGCCAGCAGCCCAAGGGGCAGGACTGAAGCTTTCTTT. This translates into CASSPRGRTEAFF.